The subject of this entry is one TCR beta chain. Its antigen is currently unknown. Genomic DNA constituted the template upon which TCR beta VDJ and CDR3 profiling was performed. Each CDR3 protein gets one entry after TCRdb re-called the reads with MiXCR. The sample lists 40,000 to 50,000 distinct CDR3 sequences, over 60% occurring once. The data belong to a study of CD8+CD57+ T cells in acquired aplastic anemia. The wider study: Healthy donors gave about 10 million reads on average for CD4+ cells. General observations from the study: The number of CD8+ CDR3 sequences shared by patients and controls was twenty-nine.

The CDR3 totals 13 residues. Trimming removed 6 bases at V and 5 bases at J, with 11 bases between. Per the germline V gene, CDR1 is LNHNV and CDR2 is YYDKDF (reference sequence). The sequenced material came from sorted CD4+, CD8+, or CD8+CD57+ T cells (not recorded which) from PBMCs. The receptor was derived from a human donor in good health, serving as a control. V is TRBV15 and J is TRBJ2-1; tentative D call: TRBD2 (6 bases). The CDR3 nucleotides read TGTGCCACCAGGGGCGGGGCCAACAATGAGCAGTTCTTC. Protein product: CATRGGANNEQFF.